This T cell receptor beta chain was identified during a study of OX40 agonist ivuxolimab in advanced cancers. Study overall: Participants averaged approximately 61 years of age (range about 23 to 80) and were approximately 81% male.

Clones were read by immunoSEQ multiplex PCR, and TCRdb kept only the in-frame ones, dropping some. The sample shows 75,000 to 100,000 clones, roughly 91% of them seen only once. Trimming removed 7 bases from V and 8 bases from J, with 27 bases in between. CDR1 is SGHAT, CDR2 FQNNGV, per germline. This CDR3 region has 17 residues. Study outcomes and limitations: Doses of 0.1 to 3.0 mg/kg were accompanied by clonal expansion of CD4+ and CD8+ blood T cells by week 6.

This clone showed up just a few times. Its antigen remains unidentified. This receptor was obtained from an adult with an advanced solid tumor such as melanoma, head and neck, liver or kidney cancer. The input for sequencing was CD4+ or CD8+ T cells sorted from blood, taken in a trial of the OX40 agonist ivuxolimab. The chain uses TRBV11-2 and TRBJ2-1, with D unresolved. The CDR3 is CASKPAAWAVRDHEQFF. In nucleotides, the CDR3 is TGTGCCAGCAAACCCGCGGCATGGGCGGTTAGGGATCATGAGCAGTTCTTC. Full variable domain (outside the CDR3, taken from reference TRBV11-2 and TRBJ2-1): EAGVAQSPRYKIIEKRQSVAFWCNPISGHATLYWYQQILGQGPKLLIQFQNNGVVDDSQLPKDRFSAERLKGVDSTLKIQPAKLEDSAVYLCASKPAAWAVRDHEQFFGPGTRLTVL.